Listed here are 11 T cell receptor beta chains from one sample, sequenced in a study of early T cells in non-severe SARS-CoV-2 infection. One entry per CDR3 protein results from TCRdb running MiXCR on the 5' RACE reads. Here the sample spans tens of thousands of distinct CDR3 sequences, roughly 4.6% being singletons. The material was whole blood, obtained at baseline. These receptors all come from an adult who was a healthcare worker with PCR-confirmed SARS-CoV-2 infection or an uninfected control (not recorded which).

This clonotype was detected ten times or more. The J gene is TRBJ2-3, the V gene TRBV4-2; tentative D call: TRBD2 (5 bases). V gave up 0 bases and J gave up 4 bases, with 17 bases separating them. The CDR3 runs 17 residues. Germline values: CDR1 LGHNA, CDR2 YNFKEQ. CDR3: CASSQEVLGRAADTQYF. The CDR3, as DNA: TGTGCCAGCAGCCAAGAGGTACTGGGAAGAGCGGCAGATACGCAGTATTTT.

This clonotype was counted ten times or more. J is TRBJ2-1 and V is TRBV5-1, with 8 positions matching TRBD1. Germline V CDR1 and CDR2: SGHRS, YFSETQ. This CDR3 is 14 amino acids long. J lost 8 bases, V lost 4 bases, and 8 bases had no gene match. In nucleotides, the CDR3 is TGCGCCAGCAGCCCGGACAGGGTGGGCCATGAGCAGTTCTTC. Encoded protein: CASSPDRVGHEQFF. The full variable domain, with the rest looked up from reference TRBV5-1 and TRBJ2-1, is KAGVTQTPRYLIKTRGQQVTLSCSPISGHRSVSWYQQTPGQGLQFLFEYFSETQRNKGNFPGRFSGRQFSNSRSEMNVSTLELGDSALYLCASSPDRVGHEQFFGPGTRLTVL.

At least ten counts were recorded for this clonotype. The J gene is TRBJ2-5, the V gene TRBV11-2, with D uncertain. V was cut by 4 bases and J by 0 bases, with 9 bases left in between. This CDR3 spans 14 amino acids. Per the germline V gene, CDR1 is SGHAT and CDR2 is FQNNGV. CDR3 nucleotide sequence: TGTGCCAGCAGCTCCTCTAGTTACCAAGAGACCCAGTACTTC. Encoded protein: CASSSSSYQETQYF.

This clonotype was counted many times. The chain has TRBV4-3 and TRBJ1-3; D not certain. Germline V gene sequence: CDR1 LGHNA, CDR2 YSLEER. Deletions cut 1 base from V and 2 bases from J, with 9 bases between. This CDR3 is 15 amino acids long. The CDR3 nucleotides are TGCGCCAGCAGCCAAGTAGAAGTCCCTGGAAACACCATATATTTT. Protein sequence: CASSQVEVPGNTIYF.

This clonotype was seen more than once but under ten times. Written as DNA, the CDR3 is TGTGCCAGCAGCCCTAAAAGAGCGGGGGCCGTTTACGAGCAGTACTTC. This codes for CASSPKRAGAVYEQYF. This rearrangement joins TRBV9 to TRBJ2-7, with 8 bases aligning to TRBD2. The germline V gene has CDR1 SGDLS and CDR2 YYNGEE. V lost 4 bases to trimming and J lost 4 bases; unmatched junction nucleotides: 13. The CDR3 is 16 amino acids.

There are many counts of this clonotype. This rearrangement joins TRBV18 to TRBJ2-7; the D gene is possibly TRBD2 (5 bases). The ends were cut back, 2 bases at V and 0 bases at J, with 8 bases in the middle. The CDR3 runs 14 residues. CDR1 and CDR2 from the germline V gene are KGHSH and LQKENI. CDR3 protein: CASSPVRDSYEQYF. DNA of the CDR3: TGTGCCAGCTCACCAGTGAGGGACTCCTACGAGCAGTACTTC.

In this sample, this clonotype turned up many times. V usage is TRBV6-2 or TRBV6-3 and J usage is TRBJ2-7; perhaps TRBD2 as D (7 bases). Germline CDR1 and CDR2: MNHEY and SVGEGT. The ends were cut back, 4 bases at V and 7 bases at J, with 14 bases in the middle. CDR3 length: 13 residues. The CDR3: CASSFTGGGEQYF. CDR3 sequence (DNA): TGTGCCAGCAGTTTCACGGGGGGCGGGGAGCAGTACTTC.

This clonotype was seen at least ten times. The CDR3: CASTTGGGHGYTF. The CDR3 DNA follows: TGTGCCAGCACCACGGGTGGGGGCCATGGCTACACCTTC. This chain joins TRBV12-3 or TRBV12-4 and TRBJ1-2; a possible D gene is TRBD1 (6 bases). Trimming took off 7 bases at V and 6 bases at J, with 15 bases between the two ends. The CDR3 is 13 amino acids.

This clonotype was detected ten times or more. The rearrangement links TRBV3-1 to TRBJ1-1; 7 nucleotides line up with TRBD1. Trimming removed 1 base from V and 5 bases from J; junction bases left unmatched: 4. Germline CDR1 is LGHDT and CDR2 is YNNKEL (reference sequence). The CDR3 runs 14 residues. The CDR3 sequence: CASSQGQGRTEAFF. For the CDR3, the DNA is TGTGCCAGCAGCCAAGGACAGGGTCGAACTGAAGCTTTCTTT.

This clonotype occurred a few times. The J gene is TRBJ2-3, the V gene TRBV6-2 or TRBV6-3; TRBD2 matches at 7 bases. Germline CDR1 MNHEY, CDR2 SVGEGT. V shed 2 bases, J shed 0 bases, and the junction held 5 bases outside the gene matches. The CDR3 runs to 16 residues. CDR3 DNA: TGTGCCAGCAGTTACGGGACTACAGATAGCACAGATACGCAGTATTTT. This codes for CASSYGTTDSTDTQYF.

V and J are TRBV3-1 and TRBJ2-1; D may be TRBD1 (5 bases). Deletions cut 0 bases from V and 7 bases from J, with 10 bases between. Germline V CDR1 and CDR2: LGHDT, YNNKEL (reference sequence). The CDR3 loop spans 14 amino acids. CDR3 region: CASSQEGLRNEQFF. As DNA, the CDR3 is TGTGCCAGCAGCCAAGAGGGGCTAAGGAATGAGCAGTTCTTC.